Below, one TCR beta chain is given with its context. Its target is not known. Noted time point: baseline, week 1 (first vaccination visit). Treatment of the sample: pre-vaccination baseline after standard-of-care therapy. Diagnosis in the donors showed new WHO grade 3 or 4 astrocytomas that were IDH1-mutant and ATRX-lost. This entry comes from a study of a mutant IDH1 vaccine in newly diagnosed glioma. Across the whole study: Treated individuals were approximately 60% male and approximately 38% female, averaging about 42 years of age. Most patients had radiochemotherapy with temozolomide before enrollment; others had one alone. Study-wide results and limits: Researchers report vaccine-induced immune responses in approximately 93% of patients.

Only in-frame clones appear in the TCRdb table, and some are missing; sequencing was by immunoSEQ multiplex PCR. In the table there are some 56,000 clones, 80% to 95% of which are singletons. With V trimmed by 2 bases and J by 6 bases, 10 bases remained unmatched. Germline lookup yields CDR1 LNHNV and CDR2 YYDKDF (reference sequence). The CDR3 runs to 16 residues. The gene calls are TRBV15 and TRBJ2-1; TRBD1 agrees at 7 bases. The origin of this receptor is a man aged 50 to 59 with glioma. This specimen consisted of PBMCs, obtained from a glioma patient treated with radiotherapy, temozolomide or both. CDR3 bases: TGTGCCACCAGCAGACCACTGACAGGGAAGGGCAATGAGCAGTTCTTC. Residues: CATSRPLTGKGNEQFF. The full variable domain, its missing parts supplied by reference TRBV15 and TRBJ2-1, is DAMVIQNPRYQVTQFGKPVTLSCSQTLNHNVMYWYQQKSSQAPKLLFHYYDKDFNNEADTPDNFQSRRPNTSFCFLDIRSPGLGDTAMYLCATSRPLTGKGNEQFFGPGTRLTVL.